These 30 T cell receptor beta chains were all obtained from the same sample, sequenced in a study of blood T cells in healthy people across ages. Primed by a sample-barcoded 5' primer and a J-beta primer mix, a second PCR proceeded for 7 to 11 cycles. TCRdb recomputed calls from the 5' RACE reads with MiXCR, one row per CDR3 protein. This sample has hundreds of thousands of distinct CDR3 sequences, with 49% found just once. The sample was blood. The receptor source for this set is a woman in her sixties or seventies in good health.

In DNA, the CDR3 is TGTGCCAGCAGCCGTGGGACTCGCCAAGAGACCCAGTACTTC. It is translated as CASSRGTRQETQYF. The chain recombines TRBV7-8 with TRBJ2-5, with D possibly matching TRBD2 (6 bases). Deletions cut 5 bases from V and 1 base from J, with 11 bases between. The CDR3 covers 14 residues. CDR1 and CDR2 (germline): SGHVS, FQNEAQ.

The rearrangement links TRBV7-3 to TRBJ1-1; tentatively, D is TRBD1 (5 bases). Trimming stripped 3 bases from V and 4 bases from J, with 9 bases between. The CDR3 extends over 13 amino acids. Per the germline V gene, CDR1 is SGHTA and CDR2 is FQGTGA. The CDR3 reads CASSFRESTEAFF. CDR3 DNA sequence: TGTGCCAGCAGCTTCAGGGAAAGCACTGAAGCTTTCTTT.

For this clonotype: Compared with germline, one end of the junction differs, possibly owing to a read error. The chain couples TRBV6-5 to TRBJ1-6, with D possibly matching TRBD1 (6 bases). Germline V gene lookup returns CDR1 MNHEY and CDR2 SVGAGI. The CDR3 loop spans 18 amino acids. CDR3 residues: CAGSYTRRDRGPSSPLHF. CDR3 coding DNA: TGTGCCGGCAGTTACACCCGACGGGACCGGGGGCCTAGTTCACCCCTCCACTTT.

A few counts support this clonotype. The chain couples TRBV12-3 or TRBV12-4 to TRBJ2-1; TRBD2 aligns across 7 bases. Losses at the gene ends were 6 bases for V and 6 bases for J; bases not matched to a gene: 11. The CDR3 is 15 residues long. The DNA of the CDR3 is TGTGCCAGCAGGGGTCTGGCGGGAGCCGGCAATGAGCAGTTCTTC. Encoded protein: CASRGLAGAGNEQFF.

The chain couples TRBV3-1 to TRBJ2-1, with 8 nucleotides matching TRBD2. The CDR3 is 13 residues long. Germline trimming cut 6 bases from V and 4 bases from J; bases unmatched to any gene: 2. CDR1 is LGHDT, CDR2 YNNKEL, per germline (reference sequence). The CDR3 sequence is CASRGTSYNEQFF. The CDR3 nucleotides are TGTGCCAGCAGAGGGACTAGTTACAATGAGCAGTTCTTC.

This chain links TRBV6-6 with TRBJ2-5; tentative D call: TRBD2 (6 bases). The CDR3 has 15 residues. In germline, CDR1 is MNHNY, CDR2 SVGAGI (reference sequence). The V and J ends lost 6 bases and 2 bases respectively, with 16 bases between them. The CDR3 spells CASSLFRGVQETQYF. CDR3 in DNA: TGTGCCAGCAGCCTCTTCCGCGGGGTGCAAGAGACCCAGTACTTC.

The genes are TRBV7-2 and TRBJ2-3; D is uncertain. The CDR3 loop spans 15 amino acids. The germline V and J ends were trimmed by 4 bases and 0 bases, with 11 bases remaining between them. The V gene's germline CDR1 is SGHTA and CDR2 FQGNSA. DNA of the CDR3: TGTGCCAGCAGCTATGGCCGCAAAAGCACAGATACGCAGTATTTT. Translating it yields CASSYGRKSTDTQYF.

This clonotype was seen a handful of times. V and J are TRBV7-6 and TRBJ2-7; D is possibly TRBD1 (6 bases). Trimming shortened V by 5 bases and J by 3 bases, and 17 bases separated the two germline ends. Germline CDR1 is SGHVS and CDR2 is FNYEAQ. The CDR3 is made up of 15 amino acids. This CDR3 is CASSIVPGHNYEQYF. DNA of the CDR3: TGTGCCAGCAGCATAGTCCCGGGACACAACTACGAGCAGTACTTC.

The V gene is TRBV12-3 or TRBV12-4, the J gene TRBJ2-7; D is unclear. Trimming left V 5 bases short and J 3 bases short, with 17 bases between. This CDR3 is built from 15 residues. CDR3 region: CASSDTIGSRYEQYF. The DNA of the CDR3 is TGTGCCAGCAGTGACACCATTGGGTCCCGCTACGAGCAGTACTTC.

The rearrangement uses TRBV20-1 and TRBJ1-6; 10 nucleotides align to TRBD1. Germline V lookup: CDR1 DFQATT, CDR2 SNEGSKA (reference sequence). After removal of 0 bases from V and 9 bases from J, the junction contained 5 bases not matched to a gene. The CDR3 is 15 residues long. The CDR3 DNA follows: TGCAGTGCTAGAGATATGGGGACAGGGGCTTCACCCCTCCACTTT. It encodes CSARDMGTGASPLHF.

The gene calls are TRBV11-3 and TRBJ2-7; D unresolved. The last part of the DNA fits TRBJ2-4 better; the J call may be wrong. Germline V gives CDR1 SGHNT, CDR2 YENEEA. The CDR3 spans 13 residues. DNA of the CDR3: TGTGCCAGCAGCGTAAGGGCATGGAACATTCAGTACTTC. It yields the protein CASSVRAWNIQYF.

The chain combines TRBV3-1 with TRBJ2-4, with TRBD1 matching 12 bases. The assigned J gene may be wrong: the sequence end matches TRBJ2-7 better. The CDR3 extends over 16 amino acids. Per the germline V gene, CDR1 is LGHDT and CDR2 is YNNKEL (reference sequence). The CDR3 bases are TGTGCCAGCAGCCTGGGGACAGGGGGCCTTTCCTACGAGCAGTACTTC. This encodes CASSLGTGGLSYEQYF.

The CDR3 DNA is TGCAGTGCTAGAGTGGGACAGGGTTATCAGCCCCAGCATTTT. Translating gives CSARVGQGYQPQHF. V gene TRBV20-1 combines with J gene TRBJ1-5, with 9 bases identical to TRBD1. Germline V lookup: CDR1 DFQATT, CDR2 SNEGSKA (reference sequence). The trim removed 1 base at V and 5 bases at J, leaving 3 bases unmatched. The CDR3 consists of 14 residues.

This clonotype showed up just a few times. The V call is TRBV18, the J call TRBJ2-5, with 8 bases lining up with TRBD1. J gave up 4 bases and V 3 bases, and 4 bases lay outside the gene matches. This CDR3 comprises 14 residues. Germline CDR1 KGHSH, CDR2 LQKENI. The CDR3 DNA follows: TGTGCCAGCTCACCCGGACAGGGCGGAGAGACCCAGTACTTC. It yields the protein CASSPGQGGETQYF.

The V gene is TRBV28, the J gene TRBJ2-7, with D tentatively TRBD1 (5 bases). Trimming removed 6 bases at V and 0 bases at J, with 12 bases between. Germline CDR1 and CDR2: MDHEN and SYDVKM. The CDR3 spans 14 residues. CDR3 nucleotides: TGTGCCAGCAGAGACAGTTTTAGCTCCTACGAGCAGTACTTC. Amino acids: CASRDSFSSYEQYF.

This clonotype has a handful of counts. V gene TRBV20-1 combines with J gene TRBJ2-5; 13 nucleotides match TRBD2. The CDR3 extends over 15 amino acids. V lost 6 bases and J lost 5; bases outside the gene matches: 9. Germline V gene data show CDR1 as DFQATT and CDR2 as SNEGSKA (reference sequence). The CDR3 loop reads CSARGLAGPGETQYF. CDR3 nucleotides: TGCAGTGCACGGGGACTAGCGGGACCTGGGGAGACCCAGTACTTC.

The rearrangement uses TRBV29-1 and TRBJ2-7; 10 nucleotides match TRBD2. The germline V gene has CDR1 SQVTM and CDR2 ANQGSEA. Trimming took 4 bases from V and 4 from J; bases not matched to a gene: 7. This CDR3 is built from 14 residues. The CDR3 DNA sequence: TGCAGCGTTGCCAGACTAGCGGGTTCGTACGAGCAGTACTTC. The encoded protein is CSVARLAGSYEQYF.

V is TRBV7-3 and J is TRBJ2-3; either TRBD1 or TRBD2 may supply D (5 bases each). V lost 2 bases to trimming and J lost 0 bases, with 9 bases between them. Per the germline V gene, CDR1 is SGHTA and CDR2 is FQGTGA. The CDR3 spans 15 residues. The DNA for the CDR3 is TGTGCCAGCAGCTTACGGGGCGCGAGCACAGATACGCAGTATTTT. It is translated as CASSLRGASTDTQYF.

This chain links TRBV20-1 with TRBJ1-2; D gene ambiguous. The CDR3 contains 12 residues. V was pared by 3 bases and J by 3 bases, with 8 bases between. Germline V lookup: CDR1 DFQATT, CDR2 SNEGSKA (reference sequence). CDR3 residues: CSASATDYGYTF. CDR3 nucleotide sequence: TGCAGTGCTAGTGCGACGGACTATGGCTACACCTTC.

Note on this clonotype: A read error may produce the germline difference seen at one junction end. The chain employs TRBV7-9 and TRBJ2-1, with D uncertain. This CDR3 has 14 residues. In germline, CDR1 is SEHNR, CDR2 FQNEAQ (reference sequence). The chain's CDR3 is CASSLSWSYNERFF. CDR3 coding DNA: TGTGCCAGCAGTTTGAGTTGGTCCTACAATGAGCGGTTCTTC. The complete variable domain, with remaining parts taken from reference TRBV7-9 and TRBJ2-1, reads DTGVSQNPRHKITKRGQNVTFRCDPISEHNRLYWYRQTLGQGPEFLTYFQNEAQLEKSRLLSDRFSAERPKGSFSTLEIQRTEQGDSAMYLCASSLSWSYNERFFGPGTRLTVL.

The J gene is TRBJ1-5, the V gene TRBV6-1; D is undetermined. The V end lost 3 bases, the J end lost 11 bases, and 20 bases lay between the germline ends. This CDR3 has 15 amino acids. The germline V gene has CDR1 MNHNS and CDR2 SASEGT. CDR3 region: CASSDLDGLNRAQHF. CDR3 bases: TGTGCCAGCAGTGATCTGGACGGCCTCAATAGGGCCCAGCATTTT.

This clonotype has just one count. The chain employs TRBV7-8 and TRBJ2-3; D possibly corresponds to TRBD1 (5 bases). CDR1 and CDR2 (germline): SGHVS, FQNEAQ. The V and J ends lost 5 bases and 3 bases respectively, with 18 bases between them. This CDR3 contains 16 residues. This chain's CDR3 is CASSAPRGQRTDTQYF. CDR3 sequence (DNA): TGTGCCAGCAGCGCACCTAGAGGACAAAGGACAGATACGCAGTATTTT.

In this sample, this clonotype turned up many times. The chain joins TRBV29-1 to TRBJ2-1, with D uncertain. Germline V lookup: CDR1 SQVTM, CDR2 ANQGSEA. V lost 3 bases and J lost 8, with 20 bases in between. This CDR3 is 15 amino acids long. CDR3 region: CSVDPPFAGTDEQFF. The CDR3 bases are TGCAGCGTTGATCCCCCTTTTGCAGGTACGGATGAGCAGTTCTTC.

The CDR3 region is CASSKEDFLPGTGFFGTQYF. For the CDR3, the DNA is TGTGCCAGCAGCAAAGAGGACTTCCTTCCCGGGACAGGGTTTTTCGGGACCCAGTACTTC. This chain uses TRBV21-1 with TRBJ2-5; the table's D call, TRBD1, has no DNA check behind it. TRBV21-1 counts as a pseudogene. This CDR3 spans 20 amino acids.

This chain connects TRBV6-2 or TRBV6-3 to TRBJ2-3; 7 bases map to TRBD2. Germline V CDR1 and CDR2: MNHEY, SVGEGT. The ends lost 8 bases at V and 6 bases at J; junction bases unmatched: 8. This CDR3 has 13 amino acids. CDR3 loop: CASRSSGVDTQYF. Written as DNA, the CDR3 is TGTGCCAGCCGATCAAGCGGGGTGGATACGCAGTATTTT.

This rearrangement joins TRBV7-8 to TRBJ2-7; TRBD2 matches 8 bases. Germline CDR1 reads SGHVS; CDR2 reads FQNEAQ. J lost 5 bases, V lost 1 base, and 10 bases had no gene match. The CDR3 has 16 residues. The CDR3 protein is CASSLVHARTSHEQYF. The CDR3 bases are TGTGCCAGCAGCTTAGTCCACGCCCGGACTAGCCACGAGCAGTACTTC.

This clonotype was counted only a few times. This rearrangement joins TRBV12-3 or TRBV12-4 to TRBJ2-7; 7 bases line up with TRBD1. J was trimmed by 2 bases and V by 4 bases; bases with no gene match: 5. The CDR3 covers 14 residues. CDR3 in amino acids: CASSSRQGTYEQYF. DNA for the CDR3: TGTGCCAGCAGTTCCAGACAGGGTACCTACGAGCAGTACTTC.

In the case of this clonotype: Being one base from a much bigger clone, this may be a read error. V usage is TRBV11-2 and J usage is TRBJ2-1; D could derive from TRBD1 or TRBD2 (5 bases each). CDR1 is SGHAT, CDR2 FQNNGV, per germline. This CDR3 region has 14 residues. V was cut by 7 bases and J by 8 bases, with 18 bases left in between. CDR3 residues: CASIPGPGNDEQFF. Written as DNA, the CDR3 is TGTGCCAGCATCCCGGGGCCAGGGAACGATGAGCAGTTCTTC.

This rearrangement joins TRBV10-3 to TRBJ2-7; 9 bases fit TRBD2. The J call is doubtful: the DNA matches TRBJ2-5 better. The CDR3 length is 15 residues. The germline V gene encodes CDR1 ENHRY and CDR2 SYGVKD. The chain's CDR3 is CAISEGGGRAKTQYF. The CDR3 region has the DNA TGTGCCATCAGTGAGGGGGGCGGGAGGGCAAAGACCCAGTACTTC.

In DNA, the CDR3 is TGTGCCAGCAGTTGGGTCGCCAGGCTTAACTATGGCTACACCTTC. Its protein product is CASSWVARLNYGYTF. This chain connects TRBV28 to TRBJ1-2, with D uncertain. The germline CDR1 and CDR2 sequences are MDHEN and SYDVKM. Deletions cut 4 bases from V and 1 base from J, with 13 bases between. CDR3 size: 15 residues.